The next 9 T cell receptor beta chains were all read from a single sample in a study of human T cells and chemical hapten exposure. Each CDR3 protein gets one entry after TCRdb re-called the RACE reads with MiXCR. The sample yields 150,000 to 200,000 distinct CDR3 sequences, about 31% seen once. The sample's time point: pre-sensitization, week 0. The treatment here: therapeutic diphenylcyclopropenone sensitization with weekly scalp DPC. Sequencing used whole blood, obtained in connection with sensitization to the hapten diphenylcyclopropenone (DPC). These receptors all come from a woman in her thirties with alopecia areata. Some clones in this sample may be carry-over from other donors' samples.

The chain combines TRBV7-2 with TRBJ2-1, with D perhaps matching TRBD1 (5 bases). Looked up from germline, CDR1 is SGHTA and CDR2 is FQGNSA. Trimming took 1 base from V and 4 from J, leaving 11 bases between them. The CDR3 is 15 residues long. The CDR3 region is CASSLVGVGYNEQFF. The CDR3 DNA reads as TGTGCCAGCAGCTTAGTAGGGGTAGGGTACAATGAGCAGTTCTTC.

The V gene is TRBV29-1, the J gene TRBJ2-7; 7 bases map to TRBD2. The trim removed 5 bases at V and 6 bases at J, leaving 7 bases unmatched. Germline V gene lookup returns CDR1 SQVTM and CDR2 ANQGSEA. CDR3 length equals 12 residues. CDR3 sequence (DNA): TGCAGCGTTCCCGGGGAGGGCTCCGAGCAGTACTTC. Encoded protein: CSVPGEGSEQYF.

This clonotype turned up a few times. This sequence joins TRBV5-5 and TRBJ2-7; a possible D gene is TRBD1 (6 bases). Trimming pared 1 base from V and 4 bases from J, leaving 12 bases between. Germline CDR1 reads SGHKS; CDR2 reads YYEKEE (reference sequence). The CDR3 has 14 residues. The CDR3 spells CASSLSHGQYEQYF. CDR3 in DNA: TGTGCCAGCAGCTTGTCCCATGGACAGTACGAGCAGTACTTC.

This clonotype was picked up a small number of times. The gene calls are TRBV11-2 and TRBJ2-5, with D unclear. Trimming shortened V by 2 bases and J by 5 bases, and 9 bases separated the two germline ends. The V gene's germline CDR1 is SGHAT and CDR2 FQNNGV. The CDR3 has 13 residues. In DNA form, the CDR3 reads TGTGCCAGCAGCTTATACAGAAGGGAGACCCAGTACTTC. Translated: CASSLYRRETQYF.

This chain links TRBV29-1 with TRBJ2-5; the D gene is possibly TRBD2 (5 bases). Germline V CDR1 and CDR2: SQVTM, ANQGSEA. This CDR3 has 14 amino acids. The V end was cut by 1 base, the J end by 4 bases, with 13 bases between. Written as DNA, the CDR3 is TGCAGCGTTGAAGTCCAGTTAGGAGGAGAGACCCAGTACTTC. It yields the protein CSVEVQLGGETQYF.

This clonotype was detected only a few times. The chain has TRBV11-2 and TRBJ2-6; D unresolved. The CDR3 is 15 amino acids. Per germline, CDR1 SGHAT and CDR2 FQNNGV. V lost 5 bases to trimming and J lost 5 bases, with 13 bases between them. This chain's CDR3 is CASSPSKSRANVLTF. As DNA, the CDR3 is TGTGCCAGCAGCCCCTCTAAAAGCAGGGCCAACGTCCTGACTTTC.

Here the CDR3 reads CASSLFQAFF. The CDR3 bases are TGTGCCAGCAGCTTATTTCAGGCTTTCTTT. The V gene is TRBV7-9, the J gene TRBJ1-1; no firm D call. V dropped 2 bases and J dropped 11 bases, with 6 bases sitting between them. Germline CDR1 is SEHNR and CDR2 is FQNEAQ (reference sequence). The CDR3 has 10 amino acids.

The chain uses TRBV20-1 and TRBJ2-7; a possible D gene is TRBD2 (6 bases). The CDR3 consists of 16 residues. V lost 2 bases and J lost 2, with 19 bases in between. Germline-derived CDR1 and CDR2 are DFQATT and SNEGSKA (reference sequence). CDR3 in DNA: TGCAGTGCTAGATCCCCTTTGGGACTCGGGCCCTACGAGCAGTACTTC. It is translated as CSARSPLGLGPYEQYF.

This clonotype showed up just a few times. The chain employs TRBV6-1 and TRBJ2-6; D is perhaps TRBD2 (5 bases). V was cut by 7 bases and J by 3 bases, with 13 bases left in between. Germline V CDR1 and CDR2: MNHNS, SASEGT. CDR3 length: 15 residues. The CDR3 region is CASTRAEDGANVLTF. The CDR3 nucleotides read TGTGCCAGCACCAGAGCGGAGGATGGGGCCAACGTCCTGACTTTC.